The subject of this entry is one T cell receptor beta chain. Generated by immunoSEQ multiplex PCR, the TCRdb table keeps only in-frame clones and is missing some. The top ten hold 15% to 20% of the sample, which has tens of thousands of clones, 49% seen once. The sample originates from a study of cytotoxic CD8 clonotypes in ibrutinib-treated CLL. The CDR3 length is 12 residues. The germline V gene has CDR1 SGHTA and CDR2 FQGTGA. The V end was cut by 5 bases, the J end by 2 bases, with 3 bases between. The specimen was PBMCs, collected before ibrutinib treatment. The chain couples TRBV7-3 to TRBJ2-2; D gene uncertain. The receptor was derived from a human donor with chronic lymphocytic leukemia. This CDR3 reads CASSTNTGELFF. The CDR3 DNA sequence: TGTGCCAGCAGCACCAACACCGGGGAGCTGTTTTTT. The complete variable domain, with remaining parts taken from reference TRBV7-3 and TRBJ2-2, reads GAGVSQTPSNKVTEKGKYVELRCDPISGHTALYWYRQSLGQGPEFLIYFQGTGAADDSGLPNDRFFAVRPEGSVSTLKIQRTERGDSAVYLCASSTNTGELFFGEGSRLTVL.